This T cell receptor beta chain comes out of a study of blood T cell repertoires in COVID-19. Study-wide background: Samples representing acute and convalescent COVID-19 were sourced from the United States, Italy and Spain.

Trimming pared 6 bases from V and 0 bases from J, leaving 12 bases between. This CDR3 region has 15 residues. CDR1 and CDR2 (germline): MNHEY, SVGAGI. Study processing details: Using reference gene primer amplification, nucleated cell counts were estimated. The data were produced by immunoSEQ multiplex PCR, yet TCRdb's version contains in-frame clones alone and is incomplete. Clone size and V and J calls were adopted from that table, with D and trimming inferred from the DNA. Of about 170,000 clones in the sample, around 83% are singletons; the top ten hold 3.5% to 4%. The TCR comes from a woman in her 50s in a cohort exposed to, infected with or recovered from COVID-19 (not recorded which). The chain joins TRBV6-5 to TRBJ1-5, with a weak D call TRBD1 (5 bases). The sequenced material came from PBMCs or T cells enriched from blood (not recorded which). This chain's CDR3 is CASRPPGPSNQPQHF. For the CDR3, the DNA is TGTGCCAGCAGACCCCCAGGGCCTAGCAATCAGCCCCAGCATTTT.